A selection of T cell receptor beta chains follows, all from one sample in a study of T cells in Graves' hyperthyroidism and ophthalmopathy. TCRdb re-derived calls from the multiplex PCR reads in MiXCR, one entry per CDR3 protein. The sample records approximately 260,000 distinct CDR3 sequences, around 15% being singletons. The sequenced sample was blood. Receptors originate from a woman aged 50 to 60 with Graves' hyperthyroidism that later progressed to Graves' ophthalmopathy. CDR3s include the opening cysteine and the closing phenylalanine or tryptophan. A D gene is named only where the DNA matches it firmly. Some rows have no size entry. The others give once, few or many, or a class for an expanded clone.

J gene: TRBJ2-7
clone size: many
D gene: NA
CDR3 length: 15
V gene: TRBV27
CDR3 DNA: TGTGCCAGCCGATGGACTTGTCTAGATTCCTACGAGCAGTACTTC
CDR3 protein: CASRWTCLDSYEQYF

J gene: TRBJ2-7
clone size: many
D gene: NA
CDR3 length: 13
V gene: TRBV5-1
CDR3 DNA: TGCGCCAGCAGCTTGGAGCTAAGCTACGAGCAGTACTTC
CDR3 protein: CASSLELSYEQYF

J gene: TRBJ2-3
clone size: many
D gene: NA
CDR3 length: 15
V gene: TRBV28
CDR3 DNA: TGTGCCAGCACCGAGGAGGGGGCCCTTAGGGATACGCAGTATTTT
CDR3 protein: CASTEEGALRDTQYF

J gene: TRBJ2-2
clone size: NA
D gene: NA
CDR3 length: 16
V gene: TRBV7-9
CDR3 DNA: TGTGCCAGCAAAAAAAATGGGGGAGAAAACACCGGGGAGCTGTTTTTT
CDR3 protein: CASKKNGGENTGELFF

J gene: TRBJ2-1
clone size: many
D gene: NA
CDR3 length: 15
V gene: TRBV19
CDR3 DNA: TGTGCCAGTAGTATGGCGAAGCGGCTTACCAATGAGCAGTTCTTC
CDR3 protein: CASSMAKRLTNEQFF

J gene: TRBJ2-5
clone size: few
D gene: NA
CDR3 length: 12
V gene: TRBV29-1
CDR3 DNA: TGCAGCGTTGGACACCTCCAAGAGACCCAGTACTTC
CDR3 protein: CSVGHLQETQYF

J gene: TRBJ2-2
clone size: NA
D gene: NA
CDR3 length: 15
V gene: TRBV9
CDR3 DNA: TGTGCCGGCAGCCCGGGGTGGGTAAACACCGGGGAGCTGTTTTTT
CDR3 protein: CAGSPGWVNTGELFF

J gene: TRBJ1-5
clone size: NA
D gene: NA
CDR3 length: 16
V gene: TRBV7-2
CDR3 DNA: TGTGCCAGCAACTACCCCCCAGGGCTAATTAATCAGCCCCAGCATTTT
CDR3 protein: CASNYPPGLINQPQHF

J gene: TRBJ2-1
clone size: many
D gene: TRBD2
CDR3 length: 16
V gene: TRBV7-9
CDR3 DNA: TGTGCCAGCAGCCCCCGACTAGCGGGGCGTTGGGGTGAGCAGTTCTTC
CDR3 protein: CASSPRLAGRWGEQFF

J gene: TRBJ2-7
clone size: many
D gene: NA
CDR3 length: 12
V gene: TRBV7-9
CDR3 DNA: TGTGCCAGCAGCTTAATGGGGGACGAGCAGTACTTC
CDR3 protein: CASSLMGDEQYF

J gene: TRBJ2-1
clone size: few
D gene: TRBD2
CDR3 length: 15
V gene: TRBV4-1
CDR3 DNA: TGCGCCAGCAGCTATCTAGCGGGAGGGCACAATGAGCAGTTCTTC
CDR3 protein: CASSYLAGGHNEQFF

J gene: TRBJ2-3
clone size: NA
D gene: NA
CDR3 length: 17
V gene: TRBV27
CDR3 DNA: TGTGCCAGCATCGAGAGAAGGGGGGCCCCTAGCACAGATACGCAGTATTTT
CDR3 protein: CASIERRGAPSTDTQYF

J gene: TRBJ2-7
clone size: many
D gene: NA
CDR3 length: 14
V gene: TRBV11-2
CDR3 DNA: TGTGCCAGCAGCGGCACTCAGCCCCCCTACGAGCAGTACTTC
CDR3 protein: CASSGTQPPYEQYF

J gene: TRBJ2-1
clone size: NA
D gene: TRBD2
CDR3 length: 18
V gene: TRBV7-2
CDR3 DNA: TGTGCCAGCAGCGCAACCCCCCGCCTAGCGGGAGTCTATAATGAGCAGTTCTTC
CDR3 protein: CASSATPRLAGVYNEQFF

J gene: TRBJ2-3
clone size: many
D gene: NA
CDR3 length: 15
V gene: TRBV20-1
CDR3 DNA: TGCAGTGCTATGTCAATGGGGCCTAGCACAGATACGCAGTATTTT
CDR3 protein: CSAMSMGPSTDTQYF

J gene: TRBJ2-2
clone size: many
D gene: NA
CDR3 length: 14
V gene: TRBV14
CDR3 DNA: TGTGCCAGCAGCCAGACACTGAACACCGGGGAGCTGTTTTTT
CDR3 protein: CASSQTLNTGELFF

J gene: TRBJ2-3
clone size: many
D gene: TRBD2
CDR3 length: 16
V gene: TRBV5-1
CDR3 DNA: TGCGCCAGCAGCTTCTCTGCTAGCGGGGTAGGGGATACGCAGTATTTT
CDR3 protein: CASSFSASGVGDTQYF

J gene: TRBJ1-5
clone size: many
D gene: TRBD1
CDR3 length: 17
V gene: TRBV27
CDR3 DNA: TGTGCCAGCAGTCCGGTGACAGGGCGGCGAGGCAATCAGCCCCAGCATTTT
CDR3 protein: CASSPVTGRRGNQPQHF

J gene: TRBJ2-7
clone size: NA
D gene: NA
CDR3 length: 16
V gene: TRBV4-1
CDR3 DNA: TGCGCCAGCAGCCAAGAATGGAGGGCAATCTCCTACGAGCAGTACTTC
CDR3 protein: CASSQEWRAISYEQYF

J gene: TRBJ2-7
clone size: many
D gene: TRBD2
CDR3 length: 14
V gene: TRBV18
CDR3 DNA: TGTGCCAGCTCGCGACTAGCGGGAGGGTACGAGCAGTACTTC
CDR3 protein: CASSRLAGGYEQYF

J gene: TRBJ2-7
clone size: NA
D gene: TRBD2
CDR3 length: 15
V gene: TRBV28
CDR3 DNA: TGTGCCAGCAGTTTATCTCTAGCGGGAGCCTACGAGCAGTACTTC
CDR3 protein: CASSLSLAGAYEQYF

J gene: TRBJ2-3
clone size: NA
D gene: TRBD2
CDR3 length: 17
V gene: TRBV28
CDR3 DNA: TGTGCCAGCAGTTACCGCGGGACTAGCGGGAGCACAGATACGCAGTATTTT
CDR3 protein: CASSYRGTSGSTDTQYF

J gene: TRBJ1-1
clone size: many
D gene: NA
CDR3 length: 14
V gene: TRBV5-1
CDR3 DNA: TGCGCCAGCAGCTTGTCCCCTCCTGAGGGTGAAGCTTTCTTT
CDR3 protein: CASSLSPPEGEAFF

J gene: TRBJ1-4
clone size: NA
D gene: NA
CDR3 length: 14
V gene: TRBV12-3/TRBV12-4
CDR3 DNA: TGTGCCAGCAGTTTCAGTCTTACCAATGAAAAACTGTTTTTT
CDR3 protein: CASSFSLTNEKLFF

J gene: TRBJ1-1
clone size: NA
D gene: NA
CDR3 length: 13
V gene: TRBV14
CDR3 DNA: TGTGCCAGCAGCCAAGAGGTTATCCGTGAAGCTTTCTTT
CDR3 protein: CASSQEVIREAFF

J gene: TRBJ2-3
clone size: NA
D gene: TRBD2
CDR3 length: 15
V gene: TRBV5-6
CDR3 DNA: TGTGCCAGCAGCTGGGGGGGGACGGCCCAAGATACGCAGTATTTT
CDR3 protein: CASSWGGTAQDTQYF

J gene: TRBJ2-7
clone size: many
D gene: NA
CDR3 length: 17
V gene: TRBV5-1
CDR3 DNA: TGCGCCAGCAGCTTGGTGCCCGCTGGTGGGTTTGTCTACGAGCAGTACTTC
CDR3 protein: CASSLVPAGGFVYEQYF

J gene: TRBJ1-1
clone size: many
D gene: TRBD1
CDR3 length: 14
V gene: TRBV27
CDR3 DNA: TGTGCCAGCAGTTTGGACAGGACCCCTGTTCAAGCTTTCTTT
CDR3 protein: CASSLDRTPVQAFF

J gene: TRBJ2-5
clone size: many
D gene: NA
CDR3 length: 15
V gene: TRBV5-1
CDR3 DNA: TGCGCCAGCAGCTTACGGGGGGCGTCCCAAGAGACCCAGTACTTC
CDR3 protein: CASSLRGASQETQYF

J gene: TRBJ2-7
clone size: many
D gene: NA
CDR3 length: 13
V gene: TRBV11-2
CDR3 DNA: TGTGCCAGCAGCCTCGCCGCAGGGTACGAGCAGTACTTC
CDR3 protein: CASSLAAGYEQYF

J gene: TRBJ2-7
clone size: many
D gene: TRBD2
CDR3 length: 15
V gene: TRBV28
CDR3 DNA: TGTGCCAGCAGCCTGGGGGGGACTGGGATCTACGAGCAGTACTTC
CDR3 protein: CASSLGGTGIYEQYF

J gene: TRBJ1-1
clone size: many
D gene: NA
CDR3 length: 13
V gene: TRBV28
CDR3 DNA: TGTGCCAGCAGCCACATTGAGGTCTCTGAAGCTTTCTTT
CDR3 protein: CASSHIEVSEAFF

J gene: TRBJ2-1
clone size: many
D gene: TRBD2
CDR3 length: 14
V gene: TRBV20-1
CDR3 DNA: TGCAGTCTCAAATCTAGCGGGCCCACTCATGAGCAGTTCTTC
CDR3 protein: CSLKSSGPTHEQFF

J gene: TRBJ1-1
clone size: many
D gene: TRBD1
CDR3 length: 14
V gene: TRBV20-1
CDR3 DNA: TGCAGTGCTAGAGATCTCAAGGGGGCGCGGGGAGCTTTCTTT
CDR3 protein: CSARDLKGARGAFF

J gene: TRBJ1-3
clone size: many
D gene: NA
CDR3 length: 13
V gene: TRBV12-3/TRBV12-4
CDR3 DNA: TGTGCCACTACGTTGGGGGGTGGAAACACCATATATTTT
CDR3 protein: CATTLGGGNTIYF

J gene: TRBJ1-1
clone size: few
D gene: NA
CDR3 length: 15
V gene: TRBV6-2/TRBV6-3
CDR3 DNA: TGTGCCAGCAGTTACCCGGTCGGTAGGGGTTACCAAGCTTTCTTT
CDR3 protein: CASSYPVGRGYQAFF

J gene: TRBJ2-3
clone size: NA
D gene: NA
CDR3 length: 18
V gene: TRBV10-1
CDR3 DNA: TGCGCCAGCAGTGAGTCGTACGGAGGACGGATGAACACAGATACGCAGTATTTT
CDR3 protein: CASSESYGGRMNTDTQYF

J gene: TRBJ2-4
clone size: many
D gene: NA
CDR3 length: 13
V gene: TRBV20-1
CDR3 DNA: TGCAGTGCTAGAGTGGACACTCAAAACATTCAGTACTTC
CDR3 protein: CSARVDTQNIQYF

J gene: TRBJ1-4
clone size: NA
D gene: NA
CDR3 length: 15
V gene: TRBV29-1
CDR3 DNA: TGCAGCGTTGAAGATCTGGCAGGTTATAATGAAAAACTGTTTTTT
CDR3 protein: CSVEDLAGYNEKLFF

J gene: TRBJ2-1
clone size: many
D gene: TRBD2
CDR3 length: 17
V gene: TRBV5-1
CDR3 DNA: TGCGCCAGCACCACTTGGTTCCTAGCGGGAGCTTACAATGAGCAGTTCTTC
CDR3 protein: CASTTWFLAGAYNEQFF

J gene: TRBJ2-3
clone size: many
D gene: TRBD2
CDR3 length: 16
V gene: TRBV28
CDR3 DNA: TGTGCCAGCAGTCCCCGGAGTAGCGGGAGCGGGGATACGCAGTATTTT
CDR3 protein: CASSPRSSGSGDTQYF

J gene: TRBJ2-1
clone size: NA
D gene: TRBD1
CDR3 length: 13
V gene: TRBV9
CDR3 DNA: TGTGCCAGCAGCTCCCGGACAGGGAACGAGCAGTTCTTC
CDR3 protein: CASSSRTGNEQFF

J gene: TRBJ2-5
clone size: many
D gene: TRBD2
CDR3 length: 12
V gene: TRBV2
CDR3 DNA: TGTGCCAGCAGGCGGGAGCCAGAGACCCAGTACTTC
CDR3 protein: CASRREPETQYF